This T cell receptor beta chain was identified in a study of cytomegalovirus exposure and HLA in healthy donors. The CDR3 runs 13 residues. Germline CDR1 is MNHNS and CDR2 is SASEGT. V lost 3 bases and J 6 bases, leaving 10 bases between the germline ends. The PCR employed 60 Vbeta primers together with 13 Jbeta primers. Assay: immunoSEQ multiplex PCR; the TCRdb copy retains only in-frame clones and omits some. This table has some 270,000 clones, around nine tenths appearing once. The source material was PBMCs. This TCR derives from a girl aged 2 to 9 in good health and CMV-seronegative. V is TRBV6-1 and J is TRBJ2-3; a possible D gene is TRBD2 (6 bases). The CDR3 loop reads CASSDGGGDTQYF. The CDR3 DNA reads TGTGCCAGCAGTGACGGGGGTGGGGATACGCAGTATTTT.